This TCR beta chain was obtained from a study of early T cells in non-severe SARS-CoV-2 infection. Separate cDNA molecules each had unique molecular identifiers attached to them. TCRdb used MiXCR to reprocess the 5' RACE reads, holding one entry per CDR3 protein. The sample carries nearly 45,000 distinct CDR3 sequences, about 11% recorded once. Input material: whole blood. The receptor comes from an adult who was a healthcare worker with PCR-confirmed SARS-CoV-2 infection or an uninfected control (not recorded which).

The CDR3 loop reads CASSSQENTEAFF. CDR3 in DNA: TGCGCCAGCAGCTCCCAGGAGAACACTGAAGCTTTCTTT. This chain links TRBV5-1 with TRBJ1-1; no clear D gene. The CDR3 is 13 amino acids. Trimming took 3 bases from V and 1 from J, leaving 7 bases between them. Germline-derived CDR1 and CDR2 are SGHRS and YFSETQ.